This T cell receptor (beta chain) was identified during a study of PD-L1 blockade in urothelial cancer. Turning to the study itself: Reported median T cell count for blood samples was more than 110,000.

This table comes from immunoSEQ multiplex PCR, and its TCRdb copy is limited to in-frame clones, with some not included. The sample holds about 45,000 clones, 82% seen once. Sample time point: peripheral blood 6 weeks after treatment start. This CDR3 spans 12 amino acids. V lost 5 bases, J lost 3 bases, and 10 bases lay in between. Germline values: CDR1 GTSNPN, CDR2 SVGIG (reference sequence). The chain joins TRBV30 to TRBJ1-2; D unresolved. This receptor was identified in a man aged 55 to 69 with urothelial cancer. The specimen was PBMCs, collected around atezolizumab (anti-PD-L1) treatment. The CDR3 region is CAWAASDYGYTF. CDR3 DNA: TGTGCCTGGGCGGCCAGTGACTATGGCTACACCTTC. The whole variable domain, filled in from reference TRBV30 and TRBJ1-2, reads SQTIHQWPATLVQPVGSPLSLECTVEGTSNPNLYWYRQAAGRGLQLLFYSVGIGQISSEVPQNLSASRPQDRQFILSSKKLLLSDSGFYLCAWAASDYGYTFGSGTRLTVV.